This T cell receptor (beta chain) was captured in a study of cytotoxic CD8 clonotypes in ibrutinib-treated CLL (dated by TCRdb to 2020 to 2023). Regarding the study in general: The cohort was composed of about a dozen relapsed/refractory and about 15 treatment-naive patients; IGHV unmutated status was identified in approximately 18 patients. Responses were partial in 24 patients and complete in 2; after median approximately 69 months follow-up, about 14 stayed in remission and 12 progressed. Response samples were taken after a median of approximately 12 months on treatment, ranging from roughly 6 to 36 months. Samples averaged roughly 260,000 productive templates and approximately 100,000 productive rearrangements. Of the 90 or so participants in the trial, about two dozen had longitudinal samples available. Cryopreserved peripheral blood mononuclear cells were collected at three points: before therapy, at response, and at either sustained remission or disease progression. Patients were still on ibrutinib when every remission and progressive disease sample was collected.

According to the germline V gene, CDR1 reads KGHSH and CDR2 reads LQKENI. CDR3 length: 15 amino acids, cysteine to phenylalanine. Here the CDR3 DNA is all that survives: 45 bases in frame from base 1. The germline ends are 13 bases apart after V is trimmed by 2 bases and J by 3 bases. Note on this clone: Its antigen is still unknown. There are no base qualities to consult, and no much larger clone falls within one base.

The meaning of the sample's time point label: approximately 25 months on ibrutinib. For TCR beta library preparation, 1.5 to 2.5 micrograms of genomic DNA was extracted from cryopreserved PBMCs. Longitudinal blood samples from CLL patients on ibrutinib monotherapy underwent high-throughput TCR beta sequencing. The patients were enrolled in a single-center, open-label phase 2 trial of ibrutinib monotherapy. The goal of deep resolution MiSeq sequencing was a depth between 1 in 1 million and 1 in 200,000 T cells, and coverage averaged 10x per clonotype. TCR beta libraries were generated with the immunoSEQ hsTCRB Kit. The paper's processing steps were these. Data were analyzed with ImmunoSEQ Data Assistant and ImmunoSEQ Analyzer, with V, D and J genes assigned per IMGT definitions. Clonality was computed as one minus normalized Shannon entropy of productive rearrangement frequencies, ranging from 0 to 1. Only overrepresented clonotypes making up at least 0.05% of each patient's repertoire were included in the public clonotype analysis. Thirteen repertoires from age-matched healthy donors, obtained from immuneACCESS, served as clonality controls. As stored in TCRdb, this immuneACCESS dataset retains in-frame rearrangements with V and J assigned. A fraction of the clones does not appear; measured against another copy, unresolved V genes explain less than half of the discrepancy, and the remainder lacks a known reason. D and trimming were read from the DNA, whereas the V and J calls and clone size are those reported in that table. The sample profile shows about 130,000 clones; around four fifths of them were found once. The top ten clonotypes cover about 3.5% of the sample.

General study outcomes and caveats: Sampling times were not matched between patients in sustained remission and patients whose disease was progressing, and lymph node repertoires were not examined. Baseline clonality was found to be higher than that of age-matched healthy donors and was strongly correlated with circulating CD8+ T-cell counts. Clonality increased at ibrutinib response, stayed stable in sustained remission, and fell back toward baseline at progression. Public clonotypes were rare and either contracted or stayed stable during treatment, and the rise in clonality at ibrutinib response reflected the expansion of private clonotypes.

This clonotype was obtained from a human donor with chronic lymphocytic leukemia. The rearranged segments are TRBV18 and TRBJ1-1, and TRBD1 may be the D gene, going by 5 matching bases. Here the sequenced sample was PBMCs, taken after 24 months of ibrutinib treatment. The DNA reads TGTGCCAGCTCACCAGGCGGGGGGGTCGACACTGAAGCTTTCTTT. It encodes CASSPGGGVDTEAFF.